In this sample, the clone carrying this T cell receptor (beta chain) turned up a few times. The antigen remains unidentified. Preparation of the TCRbeta library used unique molecular identifiers. TCRdb re-derived calls from the PCR reads in MiXCR, one entry per CDR3 protein. Of fewer than 700,000 distinct CDR3 sequences in the sample, 13% were seen once. The record originates from a study of T-cell reconstitution after alpha-beta-depleted transplantation in children. The study, taken as a whole, reports: T-cell counts and diversity were attributed mostly to newly produced T cells one year after transplant. Reports say that about two months after transplant, the alpha-beta T cells came out of several hundred graft clones that had expanded. Recipient T cells and thymic progenitors that survived were the source of the high TCRbeta diversity seen at day 60 in some patients.

Sequenced material: PBMCs, mostly from graft donor cells, taken 360 days after TCRalphabeta/CD19-depleted stem cell transplant. The sequence was obtained from a male patient under 18 who had a stem cell transplant for acute myeloid leukemia, so the T cells may come from the graft donor.

CDR3 region: CSARVPGQYTDTQYF. DNA for the CDR3: TGCAGTGCTAGAGTCCCGGGACAGTACACAGATACGCAGTATTTT. The chain is built from TRBV20-1 and TRBJ2-3; 7 nucleotides agree with TRBD1. This CDR3 contains 15 residues. Losses at the gene ends were 1 base for V and 2 bases for J; bases not matched to a gene: 6. Germline-derived CDR1 and CDR2 are DFQATT and SNEGSKA (reference sequence).